This T cell receptor (beta chain) was observed in a study of cytomegalovirus exposure and HLA in healthy donors. Deletions cut 3 bases from V and 7 bases from J, with 9 bases between. The CDR3 has 12 residues. Germline CDR1 is MNHNY and CDR2 is SVGAGI (reference sequence). Overall study results and limits: Cytomegalovirus association was listed for approximately 160 TCR beta chains.

PCR used 60 Vbeta primers and 13 Jbeta primers. The protocol was immunoSEQ multiplex PCR, while the TCRdb copy is restricted to in-frame clones and leaves out a portion. The data hold about 70,000 clones, with 86% observed a single time. About this clone: No antigen is known for it.

Material: PBMCs. This chain uses TRBV6-6 with TRBJ1-2; no reliable D call. The sequence came from a woman aged 25 to 39 in good health and CMV-seronegative. CDR3 in amino acids: CASSYHGGGYTF. In DNA form, the CDR3 reads TGTGCCAGCAGTTATCACGGCGGTGGCTACACCTTC.